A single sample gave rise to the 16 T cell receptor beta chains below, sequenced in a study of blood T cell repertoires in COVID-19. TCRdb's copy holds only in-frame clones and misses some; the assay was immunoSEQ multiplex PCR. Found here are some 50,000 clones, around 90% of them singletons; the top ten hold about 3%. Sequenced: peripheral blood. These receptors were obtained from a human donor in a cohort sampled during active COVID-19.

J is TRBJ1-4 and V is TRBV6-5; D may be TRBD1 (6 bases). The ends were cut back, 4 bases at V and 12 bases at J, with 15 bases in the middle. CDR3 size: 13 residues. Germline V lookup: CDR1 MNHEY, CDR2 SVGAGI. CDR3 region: CASSSRTAGQLFF. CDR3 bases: TGTGCCAGCAGTTCGAGGACAGCCGGGCAACTGTTTTTT.

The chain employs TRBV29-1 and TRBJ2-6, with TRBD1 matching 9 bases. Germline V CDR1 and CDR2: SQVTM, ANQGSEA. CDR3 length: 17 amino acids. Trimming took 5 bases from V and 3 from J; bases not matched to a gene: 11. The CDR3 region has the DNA TGCAGCGTTCCCCGGGACAGGGTAAGGATTGGGGCCAACGTCCTGACTTTC. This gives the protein CSVPRDRVRIGANVLTF.

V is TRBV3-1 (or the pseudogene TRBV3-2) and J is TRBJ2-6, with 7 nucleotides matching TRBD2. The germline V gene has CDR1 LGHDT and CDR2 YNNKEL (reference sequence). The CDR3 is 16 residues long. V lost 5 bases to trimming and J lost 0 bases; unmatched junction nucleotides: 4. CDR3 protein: CASSMGGISGANVLTF. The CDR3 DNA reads TGTGCCAGCAGCATGGGGGGGATCTCTGGGGCCAACGTCCTGACTTTC.

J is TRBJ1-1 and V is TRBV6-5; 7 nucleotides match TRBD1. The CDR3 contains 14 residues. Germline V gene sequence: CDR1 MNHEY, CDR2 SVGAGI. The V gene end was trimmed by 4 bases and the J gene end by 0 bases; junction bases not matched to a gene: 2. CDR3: CASSSGQLNTEAFF. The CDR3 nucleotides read TGTGCCAGCAGTTCGGGACAGCTGAACACTGAAGCTTTCTTT.

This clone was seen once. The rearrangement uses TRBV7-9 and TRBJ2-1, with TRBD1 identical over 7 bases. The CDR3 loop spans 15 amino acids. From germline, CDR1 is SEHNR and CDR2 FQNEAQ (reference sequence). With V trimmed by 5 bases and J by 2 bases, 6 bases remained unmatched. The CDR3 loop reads CASSPDRAPYNEQFF. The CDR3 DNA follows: TGTGCCAGCAGCCCTGACAGGGCCCCCTACAATGAGCAGTTCTTC.

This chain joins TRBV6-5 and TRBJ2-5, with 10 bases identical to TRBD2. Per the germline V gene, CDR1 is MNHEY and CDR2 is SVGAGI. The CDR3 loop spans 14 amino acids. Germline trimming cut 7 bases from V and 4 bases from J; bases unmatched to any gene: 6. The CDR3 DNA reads TGTGCCAGCACGTGGACTAGCGGAACAGAGACCCAGTACTTC. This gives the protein CASTWTSGTETQYF.

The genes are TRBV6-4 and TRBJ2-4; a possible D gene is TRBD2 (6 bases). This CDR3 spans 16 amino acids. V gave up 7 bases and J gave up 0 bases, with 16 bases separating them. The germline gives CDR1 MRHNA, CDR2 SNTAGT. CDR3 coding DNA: TGTGCCAGCACCTTAGGACTAACGCTAGCCAAAAACATTCAGTACTTC. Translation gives CASTLGLTLAKNIQYF.

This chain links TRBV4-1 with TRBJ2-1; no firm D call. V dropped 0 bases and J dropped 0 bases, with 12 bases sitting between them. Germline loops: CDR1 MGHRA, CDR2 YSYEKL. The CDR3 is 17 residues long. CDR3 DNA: TGCGCCAGCAGCCAAGACCGACACCCGAGCTCCTACAATGAGCAGTTCTTC. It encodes CASSQDRHPSSYNEQFF.

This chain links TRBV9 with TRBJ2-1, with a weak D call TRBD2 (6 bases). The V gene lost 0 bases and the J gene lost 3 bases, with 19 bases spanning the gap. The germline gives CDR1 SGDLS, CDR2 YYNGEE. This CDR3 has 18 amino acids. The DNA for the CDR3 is TGTGCCAGCAGCGTAGAGAGCCCCCTGCTAGCGAACTACAATGAGCAGTTCTTC. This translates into CASSVESPLLANYNEQFF. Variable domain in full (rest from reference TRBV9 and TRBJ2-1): DSGVTQTPKHLITATGQRVTLRCSPRSGDLSVYWYQQSLDQGLQFLIQYYNGEERAKGNILERFSAQQFPDLHSELNLSSLELGDSALYFCASSVESPLLANYNEQFFGPGTRLTVL.

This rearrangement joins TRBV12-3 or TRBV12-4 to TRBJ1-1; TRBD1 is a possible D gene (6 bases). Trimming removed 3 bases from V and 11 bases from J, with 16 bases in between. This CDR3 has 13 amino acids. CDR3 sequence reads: CASSLGAGRRAFF. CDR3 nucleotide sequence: TGTGCCAGCAGTTTGGGGGCCGGGAGGAGGGCTTTCTTT.

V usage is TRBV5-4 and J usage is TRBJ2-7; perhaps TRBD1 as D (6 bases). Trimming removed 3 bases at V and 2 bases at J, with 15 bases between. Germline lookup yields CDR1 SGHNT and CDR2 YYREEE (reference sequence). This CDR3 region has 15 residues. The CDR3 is CASSSSTGSPYEQYF. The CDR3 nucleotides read TGTGCCAGCAGCTCATCTACAGGGAGCCCCTACGAGCAGTACTTC. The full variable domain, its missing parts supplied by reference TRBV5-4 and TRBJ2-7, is ETGVTQSPTHLIKTRGQQVTLRCSSQSGHNTVSWYQQALGQGPQFIFQYYREEENGRGNFPPRFSGLQFPNYSSELNVNALELDDSALYLCASSSSTGSPYEQYFGPGTRLTVT.

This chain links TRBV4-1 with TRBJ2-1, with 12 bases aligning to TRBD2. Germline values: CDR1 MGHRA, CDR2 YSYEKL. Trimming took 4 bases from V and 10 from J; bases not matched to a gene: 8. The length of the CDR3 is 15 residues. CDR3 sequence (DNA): TGCGCCAGCAGCCGTACTAGCGGGAGGTTCAGGGAGCAGTTCTTC. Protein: CASSRTSGRFREQFF.

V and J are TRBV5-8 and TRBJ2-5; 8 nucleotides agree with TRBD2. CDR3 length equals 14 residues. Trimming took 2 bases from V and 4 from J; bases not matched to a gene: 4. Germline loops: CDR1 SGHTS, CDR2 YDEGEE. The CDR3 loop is CASSLYGTRETQYF. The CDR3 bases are TGTGCCAGCAGCTTATATGGGACTAGAGAGACCCAGTACTTC.

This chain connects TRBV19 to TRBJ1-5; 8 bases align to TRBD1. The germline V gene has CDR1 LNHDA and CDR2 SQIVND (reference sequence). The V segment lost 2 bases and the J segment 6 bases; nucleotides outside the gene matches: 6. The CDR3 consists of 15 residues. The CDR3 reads CASSIRTGISQPQHF. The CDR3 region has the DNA TGTGCCAGTAGTATACGGACAGGGATTAGTCAGCCCCAGCATTTT.

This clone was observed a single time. The CDR3 DNA follows: TGTGCCAGCTCATCTCGGGACAGGGGTTTCCTCTCTGGAAACACCATATATTTT. It encodes CASSSRDRGFLSGNTIYF. The rearrangement joins TRBV18 to TRBJ1-3; 10 nucleotides align to TRBD1. Germline-derived CDR1 and CDR2 are KGHSH and LQKENI. V was pared by 5 bases and J by 0 bases, with 10 bases of the junction left unmatched. The CDR3 has 18 residues.

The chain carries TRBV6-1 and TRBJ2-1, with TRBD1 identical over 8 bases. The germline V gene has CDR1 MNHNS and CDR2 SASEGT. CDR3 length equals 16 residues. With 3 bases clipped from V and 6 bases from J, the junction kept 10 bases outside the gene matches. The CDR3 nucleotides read TGTGCCAGCAGTGACGGCTGGGACAGGCTGATCAATGAGCAGTTCTTC. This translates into CASSDGWDRLINEQFF.